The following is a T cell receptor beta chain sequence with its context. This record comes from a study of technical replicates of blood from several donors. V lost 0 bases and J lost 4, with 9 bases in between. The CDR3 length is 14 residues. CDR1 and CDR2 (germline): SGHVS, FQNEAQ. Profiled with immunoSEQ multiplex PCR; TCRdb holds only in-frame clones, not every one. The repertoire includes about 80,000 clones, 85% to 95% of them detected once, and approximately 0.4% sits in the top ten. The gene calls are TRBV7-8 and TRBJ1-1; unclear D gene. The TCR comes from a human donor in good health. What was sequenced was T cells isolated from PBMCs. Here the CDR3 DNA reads TGTGCCAGCAGCTTAGCGCCGAGGAGCACTGAAGCTTTCTTT. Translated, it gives CASSLAPRSTEAFF.